The subject of this entry is one T cell receptor beta chain. Germline V gives CDR1 MDHEN, CDR2 SYDVKM. Trimming left V 1 base short and J 7 bases short, with 13 bases between. The CDR3 length is 15 residues. The record originates from a study of blood T cell repertoires in COVID-19. In Cohort 3, a recovered donor had either two negative PCRs, clearance, or symptom resolution. In the original workflow: Reference gene primer amplification gave nucleated cell count estimates. Repertoires were generated with immunoSEQ multiplex PCR, while TCRdb's copy carries only in-frame clones and drops some. V, J and clone size reflect that table, while D and trimming were determined from the DNA. The sample has over 250,000 clones, around nine tenths seen once.

Sequencing was carried out using PBMCs or T cells enriched from blood (not recorded which). The clonotype was recovered from a man in his forties who had recovered from COVID-19. The chain is built from TRBV28 and TRBJ1-4; TRBD1 might be the D (6 bases). This CDR3 reads CASSLLGGSGEKLFF. The CDR3 nucleotides are TGTGCCAGCAGTTTATTAGGGGGATCGGGTGAAAAACTGTTTTTT.